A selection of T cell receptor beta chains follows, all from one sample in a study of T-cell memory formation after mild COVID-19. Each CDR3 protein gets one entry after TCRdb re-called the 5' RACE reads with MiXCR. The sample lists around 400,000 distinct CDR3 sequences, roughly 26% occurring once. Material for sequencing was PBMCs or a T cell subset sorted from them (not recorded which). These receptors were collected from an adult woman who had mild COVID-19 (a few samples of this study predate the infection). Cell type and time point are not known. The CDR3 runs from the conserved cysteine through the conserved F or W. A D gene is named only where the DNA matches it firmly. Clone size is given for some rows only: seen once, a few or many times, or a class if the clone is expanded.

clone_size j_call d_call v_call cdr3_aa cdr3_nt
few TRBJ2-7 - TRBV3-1 CASSRRAAYEQYF TGTGCCAGCAGCCGCAGGGCCGCCTACGAGCAGTACTTC
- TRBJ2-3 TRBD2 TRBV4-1 CASSQGPREAETDTQYF TGCGCCAGCAGCCAAGGACCACGGGAGGCGGAAACAGATACGCAGTATTTT
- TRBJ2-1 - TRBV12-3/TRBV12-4 CASSSLRVSYNEQFF TGTGCCAGCAGTTCCTTACGGGTGTCCTACAATGAGCAGTTCTTC
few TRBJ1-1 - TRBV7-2 CASSLSNSLTEAFF TGTGCCAGCAGCTTAAGTAACAGCCTAACTGAAGCTTTCTTT
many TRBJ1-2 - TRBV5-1 CASSSGADYGYTF TGCGCCAGCAGCTCCGGGGCGGATTATGGCTACACCTTC
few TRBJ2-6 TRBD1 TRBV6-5 CASSVGTGNSGANVLTF TGTGCCAGCAGCGTAGGGACAGGCAACTCTGGGGCCAACGTCCTGACTTTC
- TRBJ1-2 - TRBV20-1 CSARQTENYGYTF TGCAGTGCTAGACAGACAGAGAACTATGGCTACACCTTC
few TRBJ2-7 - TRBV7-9 CASSLGMGISEEQYF TGTGCCAGCAGCTTAGGGATGGGGATCTCTGAGGAGCAGTACTTC
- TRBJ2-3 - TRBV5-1 CASSLAVSASSTDTQYF TGCGCCAGCAGCCTGGCGGTTTCAGCCTCTAGCACAGATACGCAGTATTTT
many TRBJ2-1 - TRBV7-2 CASSAQRYNEQFF TGTGCCAGCAGTGCTCAGAGATACAATGAGCAGTTCTTC
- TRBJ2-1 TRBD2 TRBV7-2 CASSLTGLADNEQFF TGTGCCAGCAGCCTGACTGGACTAGCGGACAATGAGCAGTTCTTC
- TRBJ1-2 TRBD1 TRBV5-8 CASSRDRPGGYTF TGTGCCAGCAGCAGGGACAGGCCCGGTGGCTACACCTTC
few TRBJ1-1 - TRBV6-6 CASRDREAFF TGTGCCAGCAGGGACAGAGAAGCTTTCTTT
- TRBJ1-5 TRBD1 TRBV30 CAWEPGQGLVGNQPQHF TGTGCCTGGGAACCGGGACAGGGATTGGTGGGCAATCAGCCCCAGCATTTT
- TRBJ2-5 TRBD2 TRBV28 CASSLSAGGPGTQYF TGTGCCAGCAGTTTATCAGCGGGGGGGCCAGGGACCCAGTACTTC
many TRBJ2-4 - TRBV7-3 CASSSGPQESIQYF TGTGCCAGCAGTTCGGGGCCGCAGGAAAGCATTCAGTACTTC
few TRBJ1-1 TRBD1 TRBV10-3 CAIRPGTVAEAFF TGTGCCATCAGGCCCGGGACAGTTGCTGAAGCTTTCTTT
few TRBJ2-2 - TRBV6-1 CASTKTGSNTGELFF TGTGCCAGCACCAAGACCGGGTCGAACACCGGGGAGCTGTTTTTT
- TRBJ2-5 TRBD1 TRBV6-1 CASRYRGQETQYF TGTGCCAGCAGATACAGGGGGCAAGAGACCCAGTACTTC
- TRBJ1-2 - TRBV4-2 CASSHVGGDYGYTF TGTGCCAGCAGCCACGTTGGGGGTGACTATGGCTACACCTTC
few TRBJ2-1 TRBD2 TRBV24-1 CATSVGRGAYNEQFF TGTGCCACCAGTGTTGGACGGGGGGCCTACAATGAGCAGTTCTTC
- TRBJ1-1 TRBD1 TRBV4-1 CASSQGQGLNTEAFF TGCGCCAGCAGCCAAGGACAGGGTTTGAACACTGAAGCTTTCTTT
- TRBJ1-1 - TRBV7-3 CASSLNPREDLRAEAFF TGTGCCAGCAGCTTAAACCCCCGTGAGGACCTAAGGGCTGAAGCTTTCTTT